This is a list of T cell receptor beta chains from one sample in a study of T-cell reconstitution after alpha-beta-depleted transplantation in children. TCRdb itself ran the PCR reads through MiXCR, one entry per CDR3 protein. The table shows roughly 50,000 distinct CDR3 sequences, with roughly 46% occurring only once. The sequencing used PBMCs, mostly from graft donor cells, collected 360 days after TCRalphabeta/CD19-depleted stem cell transplant. The origin of the receptors is a male patient aged 10-17 years who had a stem cell transplant for acute lymphoblastic leukemia, so the T cells may come from the graft donor. Each CDR3 is given with its conserved first and last residue. Each record gives: V gene, clone size, CDR3 protein. Size tells how often a clone was seen (once, few, many) or the class of an expanded clone, and some rows leave it out.

v_call: TRBV27
clone_size: NA
cdr3_aa: CASSATSGTDTQYF

v_call: TRBV24-1
clone_size: few
cdr3_aa: CATSDARTSGSYNEQFF

v_call: TRBV27
clone_size: NA
cdr3_aa: CASRLMGPSYNEQFF

v_call: TRBV27
clone_size: NA
cdr3_aa: CASSPLSVLNEQYF

v_call: TRBV10-3
clone_size: NA
cdr3_aa: CAISESVGGQVETQYF

v_call: TRBV11-2
clone_size: NA
cdr3_aa: CASSSQPSSYEQYF

v_call: TRBV12-3/TRBV12-4
clone_size: few
cdr3_aa: CASTPTSQPYEQYF

v_call: TRBV27
clone_size: few
cdr3_aa: CASTYEQYF

v_call: TRBV12-3/TRBV12-4
clone_size: few
cdr3_aa: CASSFSPLQGLDTEAFF

v_call: TRBV7-9
clone_size: few
cdr3_aa: CASSLTGAIWNTEAFF

v_call: TRBV5-5
clone_size: NA
cdr3_aa: CASSLGLAGPGEQFF

v_call: TRBV11-1
clone_size: NA
cdr3_aa: CASSLGQGIEPQHF

v_call: TRBV15
clone_size: NA
cdr3_aa: CATAEGRPTDTQYF

v_call: TRBV4-3
clone_size: few
cdr3_aa: CASSPQGGTLWEQYF

v_call: TRBV20-1
clone_size: few
cdr3_aa: CSARTGTALSTDTQYF

v_call: TRBV29-1
clone_size: few
cdr3_aa: CSVPIQTDEQFF

v_call: TRBV27
clone_size: few
cdr3_aa: CASSLRGQQPQHF

v_call: TRBV2
clone_size: NA
cdr3_aa: CASSEWGSGANVLTF

v_call: TRBV4-3
clone_size: NA
cdr3_aa: CASSQDESGGFYEQYF

v_call: TRBV20-1
clone_size: NA
cdr3_aa: CSVRGVGTYEQYF

v_call: TRBV4-1
clone_size: NA
cdr3_aa: CASSPFRGAYDETQYF

v_call: TRBV12-3/TRBV12-4
clone_size: NA
cdr3_aa: CASSWGQFYEQYF

v_call: TRBV5-1
clone_size: few
cdr3_aa: CASSLELAETYEQYF

v_call: TRBV20-1
clone_size: NA
cdr3_aa: CSASEGPWETQYF

v_call: TRBV7-3
clone_size: few
cdr3_aa: CASSLTSPDTQYF

v_call: TRBV20-1
clone_size: NA
cdr3_aa: CSARDRKETGLYEQYF

v_call: TRBV12-3/TRBV12-4
clone_size: few
cdr3_aa: CASSYTSVEAFF

v_call: TRBV7-6
clone_size: once
cdr3_aa: CASSPPSIGTALKKTQYF

v_call: TRBV29-1
clone_size: few
cdr3_aa: CSVGGWVEQFF

v_call: TRBV11-2
clone_size: few
cdr3_aa: CASSTSLKETQYF

v_call: TRBV11-2
clone_size: NA
cdr3_aa: CASSLEYSKRYEQYF